This section outlines one TCR beta chain sequence together with its context. This record belongs to a study of OX40 agonist ivuxolimab in advanced cancers. The method was immunoSEQ multiplex PCR; TCRdb's version includes in-frame clones alone and lacks a portion of them. The sample contains under 100,000 clones, roughly 89% of which appear only once. This CDR3 comprises 16 residues. Germline V CDR1 and CDR2: LGHNA, YNFKEQ. The V gene lost 0 bases and the J gene lost 4 bases, with 15 bases spanning the gap. The J gene is TRBJ2-5, the V gene TRBV4-2, with D tentatively TRBD1 (6 bases). Material: CD4+ or CD8+ T cells sorted from blood, obtained in a trial of the OX40 agonist ivuxolimab. This TCR was sampled from an adult with an advanced solid tumor such as melanoma, head and neck, liver or kidney cancer. This CDR3 is CASSQDLGRGAETQYF. DNA of the CDR3: TGTGCCAGCAGCCAAGATCTAGGCAGGGGAGCAGAGACCCAGTACTTC.